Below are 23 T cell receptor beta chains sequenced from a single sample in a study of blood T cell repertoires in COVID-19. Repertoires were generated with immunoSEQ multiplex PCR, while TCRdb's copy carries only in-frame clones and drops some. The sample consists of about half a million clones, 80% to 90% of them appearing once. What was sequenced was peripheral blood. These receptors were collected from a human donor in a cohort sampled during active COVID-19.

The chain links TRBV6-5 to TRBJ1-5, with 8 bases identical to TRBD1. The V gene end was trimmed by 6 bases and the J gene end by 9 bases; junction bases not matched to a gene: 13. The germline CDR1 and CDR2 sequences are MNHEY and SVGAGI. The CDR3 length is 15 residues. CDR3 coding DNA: TGTGCCAGCAGGTACAGGACAGGGTTAGGGCTGCCCCAGCATTTT. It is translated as CASRYRTGLGLPQHF.

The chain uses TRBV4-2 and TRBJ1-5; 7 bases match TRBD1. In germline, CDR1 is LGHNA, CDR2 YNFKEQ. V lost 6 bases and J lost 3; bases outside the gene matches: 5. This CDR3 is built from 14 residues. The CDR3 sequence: CASSLGTDNQPQHF. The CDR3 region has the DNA TGTGCCAGCAGTTTGGGGACAGACAATCAGCCCCAGCATTTT.

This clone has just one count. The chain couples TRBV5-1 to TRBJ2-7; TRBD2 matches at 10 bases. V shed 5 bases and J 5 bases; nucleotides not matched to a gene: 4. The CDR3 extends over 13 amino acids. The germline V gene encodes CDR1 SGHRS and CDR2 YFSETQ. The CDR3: CASRTGTSDEQYF. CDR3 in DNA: TGCGCCAGCAGGACCGGGACTAGCGACGAGCAGTACTTC. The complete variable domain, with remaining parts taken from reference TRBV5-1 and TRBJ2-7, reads KAGVTQTPRYLIKTRGQQVTLSCSPISGHRSVSWYQQTPGQGLQFLFEYFSETQRNKGNFPGRFSGRQFSNSRSEMNVSTLELGDSALYLCASRTGTSDEQYFGPGTRLTVT.

CDR3 nucleotides: TGTGCCAGCGGGACACCCAGCACAGATACGCAGTATTTT. This sequence encodes CASGTPSTDTQYF. The chain recombines TRBV9 with TRBJ2-3, with D maybe TRBD1 (6 bases). Deletions cut 7 bases from V and 0 bases from J, with 9 bases between. This CDR3 is built from 13 residues. The germline gives CDR1 SGDLS, CDR2 YYNGEE.

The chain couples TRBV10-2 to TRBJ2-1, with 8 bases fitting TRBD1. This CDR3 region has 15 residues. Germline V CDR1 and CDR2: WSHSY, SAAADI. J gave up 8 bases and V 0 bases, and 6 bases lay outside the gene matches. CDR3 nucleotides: TGCGCCAGCAGTGAGTCTCGACAGGGGTCCTATGAGCAGTTCTTC. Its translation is CASSESRQGSYEQFF.

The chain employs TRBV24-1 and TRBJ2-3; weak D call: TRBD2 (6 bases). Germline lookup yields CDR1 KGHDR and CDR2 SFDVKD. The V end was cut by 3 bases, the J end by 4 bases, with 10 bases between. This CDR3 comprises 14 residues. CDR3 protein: CATSDLTSPDTQYF. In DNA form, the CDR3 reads TGTGCCACCAGTGATCTGACTAGTCCAGATACGCAGTATTTT.

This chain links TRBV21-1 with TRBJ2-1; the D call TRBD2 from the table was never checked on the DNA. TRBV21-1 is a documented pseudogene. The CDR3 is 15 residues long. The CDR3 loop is CASSKARECNNEQFF. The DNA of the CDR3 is TGTGCCAGCAGCAAAGCCCGGGAGTGTAACAATGAGCAGTTCTTC.

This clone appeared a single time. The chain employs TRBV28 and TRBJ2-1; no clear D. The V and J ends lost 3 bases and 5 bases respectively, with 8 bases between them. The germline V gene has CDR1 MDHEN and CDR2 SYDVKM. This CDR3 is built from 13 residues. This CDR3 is CASSFDNHNEQFF. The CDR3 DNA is TGTGCCAGCAGTTTCGACAACCACAATGAGCAGTTCTTC. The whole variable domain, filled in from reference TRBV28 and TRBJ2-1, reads DVKVTQSSRYLVKRTGEKVFLECVQDMDHENMFWYRQDPGLGLRLIYFSYDVKMKEKGDIPEGYSVSREKKERFSLILESASTNQTSMYLCASSFDNHNEQFFGPGTRLTVL.

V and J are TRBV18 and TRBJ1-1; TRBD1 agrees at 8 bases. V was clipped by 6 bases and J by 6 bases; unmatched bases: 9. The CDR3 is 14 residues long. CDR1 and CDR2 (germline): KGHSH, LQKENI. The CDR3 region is CASSTDRGSSEAFF. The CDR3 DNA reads TGTGCCAGCTCCACCGACAGGGGAAGCTCTGAAGCTTTCTTT.

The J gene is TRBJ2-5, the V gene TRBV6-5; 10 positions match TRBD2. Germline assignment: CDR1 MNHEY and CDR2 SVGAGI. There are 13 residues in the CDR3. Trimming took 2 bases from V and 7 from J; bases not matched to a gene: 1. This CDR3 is CASSYRTSGTQYF. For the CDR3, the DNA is TGTGCCAGCAGTTACCGGACTAGCGGGACCCAGTACTTC.

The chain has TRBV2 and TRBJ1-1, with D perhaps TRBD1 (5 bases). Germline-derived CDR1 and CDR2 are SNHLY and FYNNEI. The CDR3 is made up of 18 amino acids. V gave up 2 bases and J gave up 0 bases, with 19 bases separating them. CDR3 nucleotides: TGTGCCAGCAGTGAAAATAGAGGACAAAGTATCATGAACACTGAAGCTTTCTTT. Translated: CASSENRGQSIMNTEAFF. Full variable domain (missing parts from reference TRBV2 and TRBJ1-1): EPEVTQTPSHQVTQMGQEVILRCVPISNHLYFYWYRQILGQKVEFLVSFYNNEISEKSEIFDDQFSVERPDGSNFTLKIRSTKLEDSAMYFCASSENRGQSIMNTEAFFGQGTRLTVV.

The CDR3 nucleotides are TGTGCCAGCAGCCCAACACCGGGACTAGCGGGGTTCAATGAGCAGTTCTTC. It encodes CASSPTPGLAGFNEQFF. The chain combines TRBV14 with TRBJ2-1; 13 bases are shared with TRBD2. The V and J ends lost 4 bases and 6 bases, in that order; junction bases with no gene match: 9. Germline V gene sequence: CDR1 SGHDN, CDR2 FVKESK. The length of the CDR3 is 17 residues.

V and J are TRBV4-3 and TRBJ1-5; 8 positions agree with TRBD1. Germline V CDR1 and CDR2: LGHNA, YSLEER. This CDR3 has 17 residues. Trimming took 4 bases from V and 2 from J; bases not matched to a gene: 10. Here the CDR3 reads CASSRVLNRGGNQPQHF. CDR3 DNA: TGCGCCAGCAGCCGCGTCCTCAACAGGGGGGGCAATCAGCCCCAGCATTTT.

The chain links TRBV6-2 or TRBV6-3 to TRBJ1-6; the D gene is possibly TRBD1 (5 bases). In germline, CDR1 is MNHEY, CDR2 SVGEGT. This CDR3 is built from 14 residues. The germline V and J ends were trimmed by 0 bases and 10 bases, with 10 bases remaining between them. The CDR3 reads CASSYSGQLSPLHF. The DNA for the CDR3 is TGTGCCAGCAGTTACTCAGGACAACTCTCACCCCTCCACTTT.

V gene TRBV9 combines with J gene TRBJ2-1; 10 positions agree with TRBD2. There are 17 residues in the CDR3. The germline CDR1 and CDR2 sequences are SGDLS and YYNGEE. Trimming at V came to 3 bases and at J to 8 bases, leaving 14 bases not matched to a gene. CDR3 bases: TGTGCCAGCAGCGGGGGGGCTAGCGGGAGTTGGATCGATGAGCAGTTCTTC. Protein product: CASSGGASGSWIDEQFF.

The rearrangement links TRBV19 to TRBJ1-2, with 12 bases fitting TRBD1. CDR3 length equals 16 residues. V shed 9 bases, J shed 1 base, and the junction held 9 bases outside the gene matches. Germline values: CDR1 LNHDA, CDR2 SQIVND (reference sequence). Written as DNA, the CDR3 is TGTGCCAGCGGTAGGGGACAGGGGGCCCTTAACTATGGCTACACCTTC. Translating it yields CASGRGQGALNYGYTF. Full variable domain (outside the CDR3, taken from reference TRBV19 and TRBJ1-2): DGGITQSPKYLFRKEGQNVTLSCEQNLNHDAMYWYRQDPGQGLRLIYYSQIVNDFQKGDIAEGYSVSREKKESFPLTVTSAQKNPTAFYLCASGRGQGALNYGYTFGSGTRLTVV.

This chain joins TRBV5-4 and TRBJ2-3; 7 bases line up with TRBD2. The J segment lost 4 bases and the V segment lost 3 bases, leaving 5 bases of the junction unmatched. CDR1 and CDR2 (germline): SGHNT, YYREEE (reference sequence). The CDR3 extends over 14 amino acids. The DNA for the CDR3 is TGTGCCAGCAGCTATGCGGGAGTCTCAGATACGCAGTATTTT. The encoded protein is CASSYAGVSDTQYF.

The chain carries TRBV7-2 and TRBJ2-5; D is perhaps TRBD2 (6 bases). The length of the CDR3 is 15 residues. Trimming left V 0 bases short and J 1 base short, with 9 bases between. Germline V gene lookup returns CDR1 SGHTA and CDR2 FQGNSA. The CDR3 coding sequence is TGTGCCAGCAGCTTAGCTAGCGGAACCCAAGAGACCCAGTACTTC. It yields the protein CASSLASGTQETQYF.

Here the CDR3 reads CASSRQATGANVLTF. The CDR3 coding sequence is TGTGCCAGCAGTCGACAGGCAACTGGGGCCAACGTCCTGACTTTC. This chain connects TRBV6-5 to TRBJ2-6; a weak D match, TRBD1 (6 bases). The CDR3 length is 15 residues. Germline V gives CDR1 MNHEY, CDR2 SVGAGI. V lost 5 bases to trimming and J lost 2 bases, with 10 bases between them.

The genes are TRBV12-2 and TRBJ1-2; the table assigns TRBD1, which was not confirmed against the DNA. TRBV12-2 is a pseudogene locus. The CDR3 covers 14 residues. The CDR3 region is CASRPPGQKVGYTF. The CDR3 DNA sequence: TGTGCAAGTCGCCCTCCGGGACAGAAAGTAGGCTACACCTTC.

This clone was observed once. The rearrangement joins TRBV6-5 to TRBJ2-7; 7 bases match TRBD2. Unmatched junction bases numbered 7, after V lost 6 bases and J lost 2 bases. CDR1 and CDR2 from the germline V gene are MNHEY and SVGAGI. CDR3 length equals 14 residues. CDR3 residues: CASRVRGGTYEQYF. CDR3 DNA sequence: TGTGCCAGCAGGGTCCGGGGAGGGACCTACGAGCAGTACTTC.

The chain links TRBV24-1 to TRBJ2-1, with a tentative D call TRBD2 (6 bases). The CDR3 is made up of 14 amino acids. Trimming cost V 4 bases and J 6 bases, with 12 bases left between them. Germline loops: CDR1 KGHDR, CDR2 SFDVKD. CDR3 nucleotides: TGTGCCACCAGTGACTCGACTAGAACCAATGAGCAGTTCTTC. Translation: CATSDSTRTNEQFF.

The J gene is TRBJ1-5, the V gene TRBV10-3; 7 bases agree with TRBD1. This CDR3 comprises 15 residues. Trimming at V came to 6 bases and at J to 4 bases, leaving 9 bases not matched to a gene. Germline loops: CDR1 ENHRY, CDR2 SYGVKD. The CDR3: CAISLDRELNQPQHF. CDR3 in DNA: TGTGCCATCAGCCTAGACAGGGAGCTAAATCAGCCCCAGCATTTT.